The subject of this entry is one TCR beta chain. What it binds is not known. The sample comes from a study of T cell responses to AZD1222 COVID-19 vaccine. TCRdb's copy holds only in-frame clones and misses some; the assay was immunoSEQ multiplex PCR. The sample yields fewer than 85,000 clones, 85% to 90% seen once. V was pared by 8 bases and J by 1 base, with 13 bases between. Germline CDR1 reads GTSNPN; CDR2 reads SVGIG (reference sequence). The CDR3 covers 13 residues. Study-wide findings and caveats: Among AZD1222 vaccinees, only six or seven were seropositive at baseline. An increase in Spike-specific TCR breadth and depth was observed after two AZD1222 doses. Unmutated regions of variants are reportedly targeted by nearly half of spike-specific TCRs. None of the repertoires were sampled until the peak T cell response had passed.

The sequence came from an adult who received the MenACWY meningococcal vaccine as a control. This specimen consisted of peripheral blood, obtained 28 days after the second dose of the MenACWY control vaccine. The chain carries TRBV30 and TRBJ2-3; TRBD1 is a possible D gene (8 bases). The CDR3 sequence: CAQGAGGTDTQYF. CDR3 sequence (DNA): TGTGCCCAGGGGGCGGGGGGCACAGATACGCAGTATTTT. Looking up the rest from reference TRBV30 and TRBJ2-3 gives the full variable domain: SQTIHQWPATLVQPVGSPLSLECTVEGTSNPNLYWYRQAAGRGLQLLFYSVGIGQISSEVPQNLSASRPQDRQFILSSKKLLLSDSGFYLCAQGAGGTDTQYFGPGTRLTVL.